A selection of T cell receptor beta chains follows, all from one sample in a study of T cells in Graves' hyperthyroidism and ophthalmopathy. TCRdb reanalysed the multiplex PCR reads using MiXCR and keeps one entry per CDR3 protein. In the table there are about 530,000 distinct CDR3 sequences, more than 15% of which are singletons. Sequences were obtained from blood. These receptors originate from a young woman with Graves' ophthalmopathy. Each CDR3 is given with its conserved first and last residue. Fields, in order: clone size, J gene, V gene, D gene, CDR3 DNA, CDR3 protein. The D gene is left open where the match is weak. For some rows the clone size is stated as once, few or many, or as a class when expanded; others skip it.

>many|TRBJ1-2|TRBV18|-
TGTGCCAGCTCACCACCCGGGTTCGGGTATGGCTACACCTTC
CASSPPGFGYGYTF
>many|TRBJ2-5|TRBV28|TRBD2
TGTGCCAGCAGTTTACGAGCGGGAATCCAAGAGACCCAGTACTTC
CASSLRAGIQETQYF
>-|TRBJ1-5|TRBV28|TRBD1
TGTGCCAGCAGTTTTAACGCAGGGGGGAGGCAGCCCCAGCATTTT
CASSFNAGGRQPQHF
>few|TRBJ2-5|TRBV6-2/TRBV6-3|-
TGTGCCAGCAGTTACTTGGCGGGGACAGAACAAGAGACCCAGTACTTC
CASSYLAGTEQETQYF
>few|TRBJ1-3|TRBV2|TRBD1
TGTGCCAGCAGTGGGGGACAGCGGCTAGGAAACACCATATATTTT
CASSGGQRLGNTIYF
>few|TRBJ1-5|TRBV2|-
TGTGCCAGTTCGACAGAGACAGGCAATCAGCCCCAGCATTTT
CASSTETGNQPQHF
>many|TRBJ1-2|TRBV7-2|-
TGTGCCAGCAGCCGGACAGACCTTTATGGCTACACCTTC
CASSRTDLYGYTF
>-|TRBJ1-4|TRBV19|TRBD1
TGTGCCAGTAGTACCCTGACAGGGGTAGGCACTAATGAAAAACTGTTTTTT
CASSTLTGVGTNEKLFF
>few|TRBJ1-5|TRBV6-1|TRBD1
TGTGCCACCACAGGGGGCGGTCAGCCCCAGCATTTT
CATTGGGQPQHF
>many|TRBJ1-2|TRBV5-1|TRBD1
TGCGCCAGCAGCTTTACGGACAGGGGGCCGTATGGCTACACCTTC
CASSFTDRGPYGYTF
>many|TRBJ2-7|TRBV28|-
TGTGCCAGCAGTTCGGGACTCATCTCCTACGAGCAGTACTTC
CASSSGLISYEQYF
>-|TRBJ2-7|TRBV11-2|TRBD2
TGTGCCAGCAGCTTAACCGGGACTAGCGGGCGTAGCTTC
CASSLTGTSGRSF
>few|TRBJ1-2|TRBV12-3/TRBV12-4|-
TGTGCCAGCAGTGGTGACACCTACTATGGCTACACCTTC
CASSGDTYYGYTF
>-|TRBJ1-1|TRBV19|-
TGTGCCAGTTCCGCTAAGGTGGGTGAAGCTTTCTTT
CASSAKVGEAFF
>many|TRBJ2-1|TRBV13|-
TGTGCCAGCAGTCCCGGGGGTGGCTACAATGAGCAGTTCTTC
CASSPGGGYNEQFF
>many|TRBJ1-2|TRBV6-1|-
TGTGCCAGCAGTGACGCCGGTAGGGGCTACACCTTC
CASSDAGRGYTF
>many|TRBJ1-6|TRBV5-1|TRBD1
TGCGCCAGCAGGATACTCGGACAGGCGAGCTCCTATAATTCACCCCTCCACTTT
CASRILGQASSYNSPLHF
>-|TRBJ2-1|TRBV19|-
TGTGCCAGTAGTATGGTCGGGAGAGGGAATGAGCAGTTCTTC
CASSMVGRGNEQFF
>-|TRBJ2-7|TRBV28|-
TGTGCCAGCAGTTCAGGGGCCTTCCGGGACGAGCAGTACTTC
CASSSGAFRDEQYF
>few|TRBJ2-3|TRBV11-3|TRBD2
TGTGCCAGCAGCTCACCCCCTAGCGGGAGGTGGACAGATACGCAGTATTTT
CASSSPPSGRWTDTQYF
>many|TRBJ2-1|TRBV28|TRBD1
TGTGCCAGCAGTTTTACAGGGGGTGAGCAGTTCTTC
CASSFTGGEQFF
>few|TRBJ1-1|TRBV28|-
TGTGCCAGCAGTTTACCCCAAATGAACACTGAAGCTTTCTTT
CASSLPQMNTEAFF
>few|TRBJ1-5|TRBV4-1|-
TGCGCCAGCAGCCAATGGGAGGGATCCAATCAGCCCCAGCATTTT
CASSQWEGSNQPQHF
>many|TRBJ2-2|TRBV2|TRBD2
TGTGCCAGCAGTTCACCCGGCGGGAGGCCGAACACCGGGGAGCTGTTTTTT
CASSSPGGRPNTGELFF
>few|TRBJ2-7|TRBV20-1|-
TGCAGTGCCACCGGGACAACCTTCTACGAGCAGTACTTC
CSATGTTFYEQYF
>few|TRBJ2-2|TRBV6-6|-
TGTGCCAGCAGTTACATCACAGCTTACACCGGGGAGCTGTTTTTT
CASSYITAYTGELFF
>-|TRBJ1-2|TRBV5-4|-
TGTGCCAGCAGTTTCTTTGTTGGGAGCTATGGCTACACCTTC
CASSFFVGSYGYTF
>many|TRBJ1-2|TRBV20-1|-
TGCAGTGCTAACTATGCTAACTATGGCTACACCTTC
CSANYANYGYTF
>many|TRBJ2-7|TRBV11-2|-
TGTGCCAGCAGCTTAGATCAAAGGACGTCCTCCTACGAGCAGTACTTC
CASSLDQRTSSYEQYF
>-|TRBJ2-7|TRBV19|-
TGTGCCAGTAGTATGGACGGCCTCTCCTACGAGCAGTACTTC
CASSMDGLSYEQYF
>-|TRBJ2-3|TRBV6-1|-
TGTGCCAGCAGTGACGGGGATACAGATACGCAGTATTTT
CASSDGDTDTQYF
>-|TRBJ1-5|TRBV27|TRBD1
TGTGCCAGCAGTCCCCGAGGGGGCCGACAGCCCCAGCATTTT
CASSPRGGRQPQHF
>few|TRBJ2-1|TRBV11-3|TRBD1
TGTGCCAGCAGTTCGGCACTTCGGGACAGGGAACTGTTCTTC
CASSSALRDRELFF
>few|TRBJ2-7|TRBV5-1|TRBD2
TGCGCCAGCAGCTTGGACTACAGGACTAGCGGGCTTAGCGAGCAGTACTTC
CASSLDYRTSGLSEQYF
>few|TRBJ1-2|TRBV12-3/TRBV12-4|-
TGTGCCAGCAGTTTGTGGGGGGGAAACTATGGCTACACCTTC
CASSLWGGNYGYTF
>many|TRBJ1-1|TRBV5-1|-
TGCGCCAGCAGCCCTCTTAGGTCCTCCTTGAACACTGAAGCTTTCTTT
CASSPLRSSLNTEAFF
>few|TRBJ1-5|TRBV19|TRBD1
TGTGCCAGTAGCGGACAGGGGGTCAATCAGCCCCAGCATTTT
CASSGQGVNQPQHF
>-|TRBJ2-6|TRBV30|TRBD2
TGTGCCTGGAGTGTCGGGGGGTCTGGGGCCGACGTCCTGACTTTC
CAWSVGGSGADVLTF
>once|TRBJ2-7|TRBV4-2|-
TGTGCCAGCAGCCAAGCCACGGGACAAACCTACGAGCAGTACTTC
CASSQATGQTYEQYF
>-|TRBJ1-2|TRBV20-1|-
TGCAGTGCTAGCAACAGTGGGGTTGGCTACACCTTC
CSASNSGVGYTF
>many|TRBJ2-3|TRBV20-1|TRBD2
TGCAGTGCTACGACTAGCGGGAGGGCCGGGACAGATACGCAGTATTTT
CSATTSGRAGTDTQYF
>few|TRBJ2-3|TRBV6-1|TRBD1
TGTGCCAGTGACAGGGGGCATAGCACAGATACGCAGTATTTT
CASDRGHSTDTQYF
>-|TRBJ2-7|TRBV6-2/TRBV6-3|TRBD2
TGTGCCAGCAGTTTGGCGGGAGGGCGGACGTCCTACGAGCAGTACTTC
CASSLAGGRTSYEQYF
>few|TRBJ2-7|TRBV18|TRBD1
TGTGCCAGCTCACCCTTTACAGGGGCCCTTACCGACGAGCAGTACTTC
CASSPFTGALTDEQYF
>-|TRBJ2-1|TRBV6-2/TRBV6-3|-
TGTGCCAGCAGTTACCCCCGGGACTCGACCTACAATGAGCAGTTCTTC
CASSYPRDSTYNEQFF
>few|TRBJ2-7|TRBV9|TRBD1
TGTGCCAGCACCCCGGGACAGGGTCCCTACGAGCAGTACTTC
CASTPGQGPYEQYF
>many|TRBJ2-5|TRBV7-9|TRBD1
TGTGCCAGCAGCTTACTTCCGGGACAGGGGCTTAAGGAGACCCAGTACTTC
CASSLLPGQGLKETQYF
>many|TRBJ1-3|TRBV28|-
TGTGCCAGCAGCCCCGACTGGTCTGGAAACACCATATATTTT
CASSPDWSGNTIYF
>few|TRBJ1-5|TRBV5-5|-
TGTGCCAGCAGCTTGGCCGGGAAACAGCCCAATCAGCCCCAGCATTTT
CASSLAGKQPNQPQHF
>many|TRBJ1-4|TRBV11-2|TRBD1
TGTGCCAGCAGCTTATCGACAGGGTTGAGGGAAAAACTGTTTTTT
CASSLSTGLREKLFF
>many|TRBJ1-5|TRBV3-1|TRBD1
TGTGCCAGCAGCCAGGGGACAGGGACCAATCAGCCCCAGCATTTT
CASSQGTGTNQPQHF
>-|TRBJ2-1|TRBV20-1|TRBD2
TGCAGTGGCCAGGGACTAGCGGGGGCCCCTAGCGAAAATGAGCAGTTCTTC
CSGQGLAGAPSENEQFF
>many|TRBJ1-1|TRBV30|-
TGTGCCTGTATTAGGGGGGCCACTGAAGCTTTCTTT
CACIRGATEAFF
>few|TRBJ1-4|TRBV4-1|-
TGCGCCAGCAGCCTCCCTTACGAAAAACTGTTTTTT
CASSLPYEKLFF
>-|TRBJ2-1|TRBV25-1|TRBD2
TGTGCCAGCAGTGAAACTAGCGGGAGAGGCAATGAGCAGTTCTTC
CASSETSGRGNEQFF
>-|TRBJ1-2|TRBV7-3|-
TGTGCCAGCAGCCCTACTGAAGGAGTAGACGGCTACACCTTC
CASSPTEGVDGYTF
>-|TRBJ1-1|TRBV7-9|-
TGTGCCAGCAGCTCCCAGGGAAAGATCACTGAAGCTTTCTTT
CASSSQGKITEAFF
>few|TRBJ1-1|TRBV29-1|-
TGCAGCGTTGTCTCGAGAAGGGCTGAAGCTTTCTTT
CSVVSRRAEAFF
>few|TRBJ1-2|TRBV27|TRBD1
TGTGCCAGCAGTTTATCAGGACAGGGTGAGGACTATGGCTACACCTTC
CASSLSGQGEDYGYTF